Listed below are T cell receptor beta chains from one sample, sequenced in a study of T cell responses to AZD1222 COVID-19 vaccine. Method: immunoSEQ multiplex PCR; TCRdb's copy keeps in-frame clones and lacks some. The profile shows about 130,000 clones, around 90% of them singletons. Here the sequenced sample was peripheral blood, taken on day 0 of AZD1222 vaccination. The receptors were sampled from an adult in good health. CDR3s include the opening cysteine and the closing phenylalanine or tryptophan. The D gene is left open where the match is weak. The size entry is marked missing in some rows and otherwise reads once, few, many or a size class.

j_call d_call v_call clone_size cdr3_nt cdr3_aa
TRBJ2-5 . TRBV5-1 . TGCGCCAGCAGCTTGGAGACAGAGACCCAGTACTTC CASSLETETQYF
TRBJ2-4 . TRBV27 . TGTGCCAGCAGTTCCCGTCCAATACAGGCGAAGTGGGCCAAAAACATTCAGTACTTC CASSSRPIQAKWAKNIQYF
TRBJ1-1 TRBD1 TRBV14 . TGTGCCAGCAGTGCCTTGGGAGGTAGACAGGGAAACACTGAAGCTTTCTTT CASSALGGRQGNTEAFF
TRBJ1-1 TRBD1 TRBV7-6 . TGTGCCACCTCCCCAGGGGGCCAGAACACTGAAGCTTTCTTT CATSPGGQNTEAFF
TRBJ1-3 TRBD1 TRBV29-1 . TGCAGCGCCGACGGACAGGGCAATACCATATATTTT CSADGQGNTIYF
TRBJ2-1 . TRBV2 . TGTGCCAGCAGGGGGGCCTACACATCCTACAATGAGCAGTTCTTC CASRGAYTSYNEQFF
TRBJ2-3 . TRBV6-5 . TGTGCCAGCACCGTGTGGGGAGGCACAGATACGCAGTATTTT CASTVWGGTDTQYF
TRBJ1-2 . TRBV6-1 . TGTGCCAGCAGTGAAGCTGCCGGATACAGGGAGAGTGGCTACACCTTC CASSEAAGYRESGYTF
TRBJ1-2 TRBD1 TRBV6-6 . TGTGCCTCCAGGGGGTCTTATGGCTACACCTTC CASRGSYGYTF
TRBJ1-2 . TRBV5-8 . TGTGCCAGCAGTTCTGACAGGCTGTTAGGCCAAATCTATGGCTACACCTTC CASSSDRLLGQIYGYTF
TRBJ2-3 . TRBV7-2 . TGTGCCAGCAGCTTACCCAGGGCGATGGGAGATACGCAGTATTTT CASSLPRAMGDTQYF
TRBJ1-2 . TRBV12-3/TRBV12-4 . TGTGCCAGCAGTTTTCTACAGGGATATGGCTACACCTTC CASSFLQGYGYTF
TRBJ1-6 . TRBV3-1/TRBV3-2 . TGTGCCAGCAGCCCAATTAGAACAGGAGGACCCCTCCACTTT CASSPIRTGGPLHF
TRBJ1-1 . TRBV7-8 . TGTGCCAGCAGCTTAATTCTTGTTGAGTCTGAAGCTTTCTTT CASSLILVESEAFF
TRBJ1-5 . TRBV7-6 . TGTGCCAGCAGCTCCTATTTAGGGGGTAGCAATCAGCCCCAGCATTTT CASSSYLGGSNQPQHF
TRBJ1-1 . TRBV5-1 . TGCGCCAGCAGCTTGGGGAGCCTGAACACTGAAGCTTTCTTT CASSLGSLNTEAFF
TRBJ1-2 . TRBV3-1/TRBV3-2 . TGTGCCAGCAGCCGCAGCGAAGGGGGCTATGGCTACACCTTC CASSRSEGGYGYTF
TRBJ1-5 . TRBV6-5 . TGTGCCAGCAGTTACTCCCATTATAGCAATCAGCCCCAGCATTTT CASSYSHYSNQPQHF
TRBJ1-6 . TRBV19 . TGTGCCAGTAGTACACCGGACAGCTCCTATAATTCACCCCTCCACTTT CASSTPDSSYNSPLHF
TRBJ1-6 . TRBV30 once TGTGCCTGGAGTGCGAAGGGACGGATTAATTCACCCCTCCACTTT CAWSAKGRINSPLHF
TRBJ2-3 TRBD2 TRBV10-3 . TGTGCCATCAGTTTGACTAGCGGGGGTTTCACAGATACGCAGTATTTT CAISLTSGGFTDTQYF
TRBJ2-5 TRBD2 TRBV6-2/TRBV6-3 once TGTGCCAGCAGCCAACTAGCGGGGGAGGGGACCCAGTACTTC CASSQLAGEGTQYF
TRBJ2-3 TRBD2 TRBV11-2 . TGTGCCAGCAGCCCCCGGCGTAGCGGGGCCACAGATACGCAGTATTTT CASSPRRSGATDTQYF
TRBJ1-1 . TRBV7-2 . TGTGCCAGCACCGCCGACAGATACACTGAAGCTTTCTTT CASTADRYTEAFF
TRBJ1-1 TRBD1 TRBV5-6 . TGTGCCAGCAGCAGGGGACAGGGGGACACTGAAGCTTTCTTT CASSRGQGDTEAFF
TRBJ1-1 . TRBV4-2 . TGTGCCAGCAGCCAAGATCTCATGGATTACACTGAAGCTTTCTTT CASSQDLMDYTEAFF
TRBJ1-5 . TRBV5-8 few TGTGCCAGCAGCTTGGAGCCGCGTGGCCAGCCCCAGCATTTT CASSLEPRGQPQHF
TRBJ1-5 . TRBV19 . TGTGCCAGTAGTACCACCGCCTGGCAGCCCCAGCATTTT CASSTTAWQPQHF
TRBJ2-2 TRBD2 TRBV5-1 . TGCGCCAGCAGGATCAGACTAGCGGGGGCCTATACCGGGGAGCTGTTTTTT CASRIRLAGAYTGELFF
TRBJ2-1 . TRBV11-2 . TGTGCCAGCAGCTTAGGTCTTACCCTCGGCGGGTACAATGAGCAGTTCTTC CASSLGLTLGGYNEQFF
TRBJ1-5 . TRBV28 . TGTGCGGGGGGTTCGGGCAATCAGCCCCAGCATTTT CAGGSGNQPQHF
TRBJ2-1 TRBD2 TRBV2 . TGTGCCAGCAGTGAAGGAGTACTAGCGGGTAAGGATGAGCAGTTCTTC CASSEGVLAGKDEQFF
TRBJ1-3 . TRBV11-2 . TGTGCCAGCAGCCTGCCCTCTGGAAACACCATATATTTT CASSLPSGNTIYF
TRBJ2-7 . TRBV5-1 once TGCGCCAGCAGCTTGCTTCCGACAGCCCCTTCCTACGAGCAGTACTTC CASSLLPTAPSYEQYF
TRBJ2-7 . TRBV5-6 . TGTGCCAGCAGCTTGCGGGGCTCCGAGCAGTACTTC CASSLRGSEQYF
TRBJ1-2 . TRBV30 . TGTGCCGGGACATTTGTTATCTATGGCTACACCTTC CAGTFVIYGYTF
TRBJ2-3 TRBD2 TRBV7-2 . TGTGCCAGCAGCTTAGCCGGGCGGGGGGGGCTAGATACGCAGTATTTT CASSLAGRGGLDTQYF
TRBJ1-3 . TRBV6-1 . TGTGCCAGCAGTGCCCGTACGCCCTCAGCTGGAAACACCATATATTTT CASSARTPSAGNTIYF
TRBJ2-2 . TRBV19 . TGTGCCAGTAGTATCGAGACAGGGAACACCGGGGAGCTGTTTTTT CASSIETGNTGELFF
TRBJ1-5 TRBD1 TRBV3-1/TRBV3-2 . TGTGCCAGCAAGCCCCCGGGACAGGGAAATCAGCCCCAGCATTTT CASKPPGQGNQPQHF
TRBJ2-5 TRBD2 TRBV7-2 . TGTGCCAGCAGCTCTTCTAGCGGGGGGGAGACCCAGTACTTC CASSSSSGGETQYF
TRBJ1-2 . TRBV5-6 . TGTGCCAGCAGCCCGATGGACAGAGTATTCTACGGCTACACCTTC CASSPMDRVFYGYTF
TRBJ1-1 . TRBV4-1 . TGCGCCAGCAGCCAAGGACCCTGGTTGGGCACTGAAGCTTTCTTT CASSQGPWLGTEAFF
TRBJ2-1 . TRBV25-1 . TGTGCCAGCAGTGCCAGACAAATGTTGTACAATGAGCAGTTCTTC CASSARQMLYNEQFF
TRBJ1-6 . TRBV30 . TGTGCCTCGAAGACTAGCCCCTATAATTCACCCCTCCACTTT CASKTSPYNSPLHF
TRBJ1-1 . TRBV15 . TGTGCCACCAGCTCGCGGACAGCGGGGAAAGCTTTCTTT CATSSRTAGKAFF
TRBJ2-5 TRBD1 TRBV27 . TGTGCCACCGCAGGGGGCGGTTTCCAACAGACCCAGTACTTC CATAGGGFQQTQYF
TRBJ1-6 . TRBV5-1 once TGCGCCAGCAGCTTGGATGGGTCACCCCTCCACTTT CASSLDGSPLHF
TRBJ2-1 . TRBV7-9 . TGTGCCAGCAGTCTAGGGGCAGGGGCAGTCAATGAGCAGTTCTTC CASSLGAGAVNEQFF
TRBJ2-7 TRBD1 TRBV18 . TGTGCCAGCTCACCGTCAGGGGGCCGGGAGCAGTACTTC CASSPSGGREQYF
TRBJ2-1 . TRBV2 . TGTGCCAGCAGTGACAGGGGATACAATGAGCAGTTCTTC CASSDRGYNEQFF
TRBJ1-6 . TRBV9 . TGTGCCAGCAGCGTAAGGGGTGGGAATTCACCCCTCCACTTT CASSVRGGNSPLHF
TRBJ1-5 TRBD1 TRBV7-2 . TGTGCCAGCAGCTTAACCCACGACAGGGGTCGAGATCAGCCCCAGCATTTT CASSLTHDRGRDQPQHF
TRBJ1-4 . TRBV3-1/TRBV3-2 . TGTGCCAGCAGCCAAGATGGTGGGCGTGGGGAAAAACTGTTTTTT CASSQDGGRGEKLFF